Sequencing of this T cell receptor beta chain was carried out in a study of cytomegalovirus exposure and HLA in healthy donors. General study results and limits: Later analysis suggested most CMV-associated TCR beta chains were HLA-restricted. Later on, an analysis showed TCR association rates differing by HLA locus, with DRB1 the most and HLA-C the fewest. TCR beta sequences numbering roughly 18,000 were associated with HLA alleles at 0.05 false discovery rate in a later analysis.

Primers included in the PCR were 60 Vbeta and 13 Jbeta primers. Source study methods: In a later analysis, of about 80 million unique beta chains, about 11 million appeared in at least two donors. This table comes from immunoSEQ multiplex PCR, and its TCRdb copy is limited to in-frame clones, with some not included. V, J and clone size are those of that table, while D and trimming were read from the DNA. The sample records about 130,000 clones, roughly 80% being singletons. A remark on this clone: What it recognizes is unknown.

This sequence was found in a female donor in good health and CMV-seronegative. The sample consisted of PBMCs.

CDR3 loop: CASSLMAGSNTGELFF. The CDR3 region has the DNA TGTGCCAGCAGCTTAATGGCGGGCTCGAACACCGGGGAGCTGTTTTTT. J is TRBJ2-2 and V is TRBV7-3; possible D gene TRBD2, 5 bases. V was clipped by 1 base and J by 0 bases, with 9 bases between them. CDR1 and CDR2 (germline): SGHTA, FQGTGA. CDR3 length: 16 amino acids.